Listed below are T cell receptor beta chains from one sample, sequenced in a study of OX40 agonist ivuxolimab in advanced cancers. Data came from immunoSEQ multiplex PCR; TCRdb stores just in-frame clones and leaves some out. The sample lists tens of thousands of clones; roughly 87% were seen once. Sequenced here: CD4+ or CD8+ T cells sorted from blood, sampled in a trial of the OX40 agonist ivuxolimab. These receptors originate from an adult with an advanced solid tumor such as melanoma, head and neck, liver or kidney cancer. Each CDR3 is given with its conserved first and last residue. Fields, in order: J gene, D gene, V gene, clone size, CDR3 DNA, CDR3 protein. The D gene is left open where the match is weak. Where a row states a size, it is once, few, many or the class of an expanded clone; other rows omit it.

>TRBJ1-1|TRBD1|TRBV28|-
TGTGCCAGCACCGAGACAGGGCCAGGGGTAGCTTTCTTT
CASTETGPGVAFF
>TRBJ2-7|-|TRBV2|-
TGTGCCAGCGAGGGGGGGACAACCTCCTACGAGCAGTACTTC
CASEGGTTSYEQYF
>TRBJ2-3|TRBD1|TRBV19|-
TGTGCCAGTAGTAAACGGACAGGGCTGAGCACAGATACGCAGTATTTT
CASSKRTGLSTDTQYF
>TRBJ1-5|-|TRBV12-2|-
TGTGCAAGTCGCTTAGTAGTTTTACAGGGCCGATATCAGCCCCAGCATTTT
CASRLVVLQGRYQPQHF
>TRBJ1-2|-|TRBV9|few
TGTGCCAGCAGCCCCGGTGGGAGCCCCGATGGCTACACCTTC
CASSPGGSPDGYTF
>TRBJ2-7|-|TRBV5-1|-
TGCGCCAGCAGCCGGGGAGGAACCTTCTACGAGCAGTACTTC
CASSRGGTFYEQYF
>TRBJ2-4|TRBD1|TRBV28|-
TGTGCCAGCAGTCAGGACAGGGGGCGTGCCAAAAACATTCAGTACTTC
CASSQDRGRAKNIQYF
>TRBJ1-2|-|TRBV6-1|-
TGTGCCAGCAGTGAAGGCGGCAGTGCTAATGGCTACACCTTC
CASSEGGSANGYTF
>TRBJ1-4|-|TRBV2|-
TGTGCCAGCAGTGAATACTTGTGGGGAACCCGGGGTAATGAAAAACTGTTTTTT
CASSEYLWGTRGNEKLFF
>TRBJ2-5|-|TRBV5-6|-
TGTGCCAGCAGCTTCGTCGGTCAGACCCAGTACTTC
CASSFVGQTQYF
>TRBJ2-1|-|TRBV5-1|-
TGCGCCAGCAGCCAGGCATCCGGGACCGTTACCGAGCAGTTCTTC
CASSQASGTVTEQFF
>TRBJ2-1|-|TRBV7-3|-
TGTGCCAGCAGCGAAAAGCTCAGGTCCGGGGGCTACAATGAGCAGTTCTTC
CASSEKLRSGGYNEQFF
>TRBJ2-7|-|TRBV4-1|-
TGCGCCAGCAGCCAAGTACAGGACAACGAGGTTGAGCAGTACTTC
CASSQVQDNEVEQYF
>TRBJ2-3|-|TRBV7-2|-
TGTGCCAGCAGCTTAGCCCCGGGGTCTACCAGCACAGATACGCAGTATTTT
CASSLAPGSTSTDTQYF
>TRBJ2-3|TRBD1|TRBV2|-
TGTGCCAGCCATACCGGGACAGGGGGTATGGATACGCAGTATTTT
CASHTGTGGMDTQYF
>TRBJ1-2|-|TRBV6-5|-
TGTGCCAGCGAGGGGGGGGCAGGGCAGAACTATGGCTACACCTTC
CASEGGAGQNYGYTF
>TRBJ2-5|-|TRBV23-1|-
TGCGCCAGCAGTCATCGAGAGACCCAGTACTTC
CASSHRETQYF
>TRBJ2-7|TRBD1|TRBV19|-
TGTGCCAGTAGTACCGGACAGGCCCCCTACGAGCAGTACTTC
CASSTGQAPYEQYF
>TRBJ1-1|-|TRBV19|-
TGTGCCAGTAGTATGGGAAGGTTTCGACCGGCTTTCTTT
CASSMGRFRPAFF
>TRBJ1-3|-|TRBV7-2|few
TGTGCCAGCAGCTTAGCGCTGACGAGCTCTGGAAACACCATATATTTT
CASSLALTSSGNTIYF